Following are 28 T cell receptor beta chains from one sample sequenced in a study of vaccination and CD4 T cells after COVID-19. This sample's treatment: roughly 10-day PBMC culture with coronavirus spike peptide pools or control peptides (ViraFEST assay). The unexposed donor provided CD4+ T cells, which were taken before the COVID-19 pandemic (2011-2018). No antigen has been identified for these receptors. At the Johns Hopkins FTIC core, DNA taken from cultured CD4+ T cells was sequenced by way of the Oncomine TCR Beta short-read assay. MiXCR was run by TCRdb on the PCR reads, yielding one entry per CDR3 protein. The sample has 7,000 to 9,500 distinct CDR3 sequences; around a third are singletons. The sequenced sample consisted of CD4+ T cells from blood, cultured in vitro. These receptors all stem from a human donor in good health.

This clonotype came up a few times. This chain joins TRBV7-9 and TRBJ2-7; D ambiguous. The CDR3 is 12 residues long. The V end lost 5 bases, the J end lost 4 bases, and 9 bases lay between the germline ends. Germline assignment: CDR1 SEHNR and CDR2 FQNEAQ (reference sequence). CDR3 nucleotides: TGTGCCAGCAGCCCAGACGGTTACGAGCAGTACTTC. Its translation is CASSPDGYEQYF.

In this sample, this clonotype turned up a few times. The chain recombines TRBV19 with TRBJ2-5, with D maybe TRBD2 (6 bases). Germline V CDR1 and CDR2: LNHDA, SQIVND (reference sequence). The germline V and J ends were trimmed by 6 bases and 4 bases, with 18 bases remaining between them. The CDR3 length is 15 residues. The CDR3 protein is CASSPLLAGTETQYF. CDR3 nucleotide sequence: TGTGCCAGTAGCCCCCTTTTGGCGGGGACAGAGACCCAGTACTTC.

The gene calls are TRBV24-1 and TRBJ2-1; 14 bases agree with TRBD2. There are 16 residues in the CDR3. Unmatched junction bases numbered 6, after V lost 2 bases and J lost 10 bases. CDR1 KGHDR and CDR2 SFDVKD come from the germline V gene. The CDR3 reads CATSDSTSGGAREQFF. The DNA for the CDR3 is TGTGCCACCAGTGATTCGACTAGCGGGGGGGCCCGGGAGCAGTTCTTC.

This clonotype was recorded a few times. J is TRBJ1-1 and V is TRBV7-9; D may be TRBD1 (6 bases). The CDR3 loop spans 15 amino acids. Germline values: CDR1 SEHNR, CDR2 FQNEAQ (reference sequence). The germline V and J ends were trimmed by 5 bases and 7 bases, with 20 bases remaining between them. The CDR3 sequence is CASSLIGGLTDEAFF. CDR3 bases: TGTGCCAGCAGCCTTATAGGGGGGCTGACGGATGAAGCTTTCTTT. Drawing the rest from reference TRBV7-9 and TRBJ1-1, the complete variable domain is DTGVSQNPRHKITKRGQNVTFRCDPISEHNRLYWYRQTLGQGPEFLTYFQNEAQLEKSRLLSDRFSAERPKGSFSTLEIQRTEQGDSAMYLCASSLIGGLTDEAFFGQGTRLTVV.

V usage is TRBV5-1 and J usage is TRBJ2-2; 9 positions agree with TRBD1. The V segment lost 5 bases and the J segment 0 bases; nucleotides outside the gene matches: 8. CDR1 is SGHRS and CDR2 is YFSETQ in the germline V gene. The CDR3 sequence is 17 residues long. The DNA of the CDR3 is TGCGCCAGCAGAGGGGGACAGGGATCCTCGAACACCGGGGAGCTGTTTTTT. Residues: CASRGGQGSSNTGELFF.

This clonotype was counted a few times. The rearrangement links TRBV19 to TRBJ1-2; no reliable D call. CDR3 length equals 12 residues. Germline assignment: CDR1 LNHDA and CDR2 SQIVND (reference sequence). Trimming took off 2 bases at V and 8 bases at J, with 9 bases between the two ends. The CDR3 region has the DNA TGTGCCAGTAGTATACCCCGCTGGGGCTACACCTTC. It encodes CASSIPRWGYTF.

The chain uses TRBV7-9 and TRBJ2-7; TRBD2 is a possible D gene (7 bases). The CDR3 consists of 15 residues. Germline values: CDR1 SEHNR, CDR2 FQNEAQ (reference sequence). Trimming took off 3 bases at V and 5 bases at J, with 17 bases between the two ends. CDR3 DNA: TGTGCCAGCAGCTTCCTGGGGGGGCAGGGCCACGAGCAGTACTTC. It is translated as CASSFLGGQGHEQYF.

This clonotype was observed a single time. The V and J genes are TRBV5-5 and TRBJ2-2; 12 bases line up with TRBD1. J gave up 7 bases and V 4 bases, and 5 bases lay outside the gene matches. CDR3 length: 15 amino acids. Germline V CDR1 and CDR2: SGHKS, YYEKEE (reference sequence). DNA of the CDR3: TGTGCCAGCAGCGGGGGGACAGGGGGCATCGGGGAGCTGTTTTTT. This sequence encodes CASSGGTGGIGELFF.

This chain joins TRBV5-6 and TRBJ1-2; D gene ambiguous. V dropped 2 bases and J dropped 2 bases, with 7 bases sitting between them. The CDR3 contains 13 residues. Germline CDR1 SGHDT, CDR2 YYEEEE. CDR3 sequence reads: CASSFGENYGYTF. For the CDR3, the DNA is TGTGCCAGCAGCTTTGGAGAGAACTATGGCTACACCTTC. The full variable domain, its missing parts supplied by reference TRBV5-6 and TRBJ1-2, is DAGVTQSPTHLIKTRGQQVTLRCSPKSGHDTVSWYQQALGQGPQFIFQYYEEEERQRGNFPDRFSGHQFPNYSSELNVNALLLGDSALYLCASSFGENYGYTFGSGTRLTVV.

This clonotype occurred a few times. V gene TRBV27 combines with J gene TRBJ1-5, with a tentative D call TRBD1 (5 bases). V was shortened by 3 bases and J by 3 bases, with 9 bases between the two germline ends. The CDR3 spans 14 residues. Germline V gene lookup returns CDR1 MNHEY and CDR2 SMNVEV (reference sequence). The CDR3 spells CASSFGADNQPQHF. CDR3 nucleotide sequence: TGTGCCAGCAGTTTTGGGGCAGACAATCAGCCCCAGCATTTT.

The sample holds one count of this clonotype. CDR3 amino acids: CASSLLNEAFF. Written as DNA, the CDR3 is TGTGCCAGCAGCCTCCTAAATGAAGCTTTCTTT. The chain couples TRBV6-1 to TRBJ1-1; D call uncertain. The CDR3 totals 11 residues. Germline V gene data show CDR1 as MNHNS and CDR2 as SASEGT. Trimming left V 6 bases short and J 7 bases short, with 9 bases between.

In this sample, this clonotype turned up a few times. The CDR3 DNA sequence: TGTGCCAGCAGCCCCTCTAAGGAGGGGGCAAATTATGGCTACACCTTC. Translation gives CASSPSKEGANYGYTF. The chain is built from TRBV6-1 and TRBJ1-2, with 7 bases fitting TRBD1. V gave up 6 bases and J gave up 5 bases; unmatched junction bases: 15. The CDR3 runs 16 residues. Germline assignment: CDR1 MNHNS and CDR2 SASEGT.

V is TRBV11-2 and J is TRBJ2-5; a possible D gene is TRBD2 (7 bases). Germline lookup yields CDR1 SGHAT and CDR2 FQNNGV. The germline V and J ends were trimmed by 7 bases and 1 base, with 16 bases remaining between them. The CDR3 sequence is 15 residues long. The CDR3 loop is CASTLWGGPQETQYF. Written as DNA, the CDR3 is TGTGCCAGCACCCTTTGGGGGGGCCCCCAAGAGACCCAGTACTTC. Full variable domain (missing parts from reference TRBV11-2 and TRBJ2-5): EAGVAQSPRYKIIEKRQSVAFWCNPISGHATLYWYQQILGQGPKLLIQFQNNGVVDDSQLPKDRFSAERLKGVDSTLKIQPAKLEDSAVYLCASTLWGGPQETQYFGPGTRLLVL.

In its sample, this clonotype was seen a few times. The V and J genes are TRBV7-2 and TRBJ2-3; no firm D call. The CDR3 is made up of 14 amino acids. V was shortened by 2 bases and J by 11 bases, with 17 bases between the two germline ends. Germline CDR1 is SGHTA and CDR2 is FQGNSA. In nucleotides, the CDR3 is TGTGCCAGCAGCTTACCCTCTCTAGGTATCAAGCAGTATTTT. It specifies CASSLPSLGIKQYF.

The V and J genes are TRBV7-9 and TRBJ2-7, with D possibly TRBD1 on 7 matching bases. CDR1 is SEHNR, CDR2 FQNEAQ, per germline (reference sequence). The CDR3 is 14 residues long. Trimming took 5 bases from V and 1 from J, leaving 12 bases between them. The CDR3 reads CASSLQGGSYEQYF. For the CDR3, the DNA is TGTGCCAGCAGCCTTCAGGGGGGTTCCTACGAGCAGTACTTC.

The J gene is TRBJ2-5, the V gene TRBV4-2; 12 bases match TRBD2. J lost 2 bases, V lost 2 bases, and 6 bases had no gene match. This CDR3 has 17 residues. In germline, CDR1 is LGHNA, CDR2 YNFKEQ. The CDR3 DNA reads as TGTGCCAGCAGCCAATACTCACTAGCGGGGGGACAAGAGACCCAGTACTTC. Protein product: CASSQYSLAGGQETQYF.

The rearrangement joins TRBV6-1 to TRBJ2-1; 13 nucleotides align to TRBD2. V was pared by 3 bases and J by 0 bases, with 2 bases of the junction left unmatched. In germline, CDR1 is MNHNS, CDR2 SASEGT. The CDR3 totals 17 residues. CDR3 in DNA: TGTGCCAGCAGTGAGGGACTAGCGGGATTCTCCTACAATGAGCAGTTCTTC. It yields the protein CASSEGLAGFSYNEQFF.

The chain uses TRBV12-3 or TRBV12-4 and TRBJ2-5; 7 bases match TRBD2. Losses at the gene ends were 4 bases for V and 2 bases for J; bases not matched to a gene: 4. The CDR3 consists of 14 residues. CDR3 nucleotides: TGTGCCAGCAGTTGGGGGGGGGAACAAGAGACCCAGTACTTC. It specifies CASSWGGEQETQYF.

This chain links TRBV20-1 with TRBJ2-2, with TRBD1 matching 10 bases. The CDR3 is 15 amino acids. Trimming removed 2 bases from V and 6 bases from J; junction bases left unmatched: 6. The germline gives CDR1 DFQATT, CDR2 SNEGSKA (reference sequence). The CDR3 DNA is TGCAGTGCTAGACCTGGGACAGGGGACGCCGGGGAGCTGTTTTTT. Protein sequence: CSARPGTGDAGELFF.

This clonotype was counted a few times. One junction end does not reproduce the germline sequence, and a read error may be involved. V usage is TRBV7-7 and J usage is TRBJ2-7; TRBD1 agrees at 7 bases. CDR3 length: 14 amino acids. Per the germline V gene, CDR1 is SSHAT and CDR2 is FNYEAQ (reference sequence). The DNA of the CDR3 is TGTGCTAGCAGCTTAGGGGGCGCATCGGACGAGCAGTACTTC. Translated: CASSLGGASDEQYF.

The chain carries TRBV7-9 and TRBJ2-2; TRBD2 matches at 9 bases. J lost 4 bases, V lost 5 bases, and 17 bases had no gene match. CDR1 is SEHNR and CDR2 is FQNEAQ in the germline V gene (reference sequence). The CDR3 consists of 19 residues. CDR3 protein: CASSPVMRAGGRFTGELFF. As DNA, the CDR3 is TGTGCCAGCAGCCCGGTCATGAGAGCGGGGGGCCGTTTCACCGGGGAGCTGTTTTTT. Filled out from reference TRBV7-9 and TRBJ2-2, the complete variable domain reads DTGVSQNPRHKITKRGQNVTFRCDPISEHNRLYWYRQTLGQGPEFLTYFQNEAQLEKSRLLSDRFSAERPKGSFSTLEIQRTEQGDSAMYLCASSPVMRAGGRFTGELFFGEGSRLTVL.

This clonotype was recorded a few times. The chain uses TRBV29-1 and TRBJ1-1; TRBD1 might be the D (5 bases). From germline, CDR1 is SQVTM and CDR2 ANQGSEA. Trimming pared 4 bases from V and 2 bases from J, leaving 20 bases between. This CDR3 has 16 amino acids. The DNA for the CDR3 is TGCAGCGTTGTGGGGGGAGCCGGCGGGGTAAACACTGAAGCTTTCTTT. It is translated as CSVVGGAGGVNTEAFF.

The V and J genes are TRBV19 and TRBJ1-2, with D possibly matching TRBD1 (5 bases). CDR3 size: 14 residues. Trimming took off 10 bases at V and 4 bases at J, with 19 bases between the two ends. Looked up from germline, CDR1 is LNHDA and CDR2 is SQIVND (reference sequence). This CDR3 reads CATQLIPGRYGYTF. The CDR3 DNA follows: TGTGCCACCCAACTAATTCCGGGACGCTATGGCTACACCTTC.

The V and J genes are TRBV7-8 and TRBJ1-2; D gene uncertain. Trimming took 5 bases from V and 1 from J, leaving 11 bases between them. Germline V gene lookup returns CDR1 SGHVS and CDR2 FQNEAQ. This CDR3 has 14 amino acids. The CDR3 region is CASSISDGNYGYTF. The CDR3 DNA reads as TGTGCCAGCAGCATATCGGACGGTAACTATGGCTACACCTTC.

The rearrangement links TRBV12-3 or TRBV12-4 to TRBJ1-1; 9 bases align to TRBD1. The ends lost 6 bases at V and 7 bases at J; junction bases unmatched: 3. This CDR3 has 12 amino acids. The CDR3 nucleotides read TGTGCCAGCAGCCTGACAGGGGGTGAAGCTTTCTTT. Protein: CASSLTGGEAFF.

The CDR3 DNA reads as TGTGCCAGCAGCGCGCAGGGGGTAAAGACTGAAGCTTTCTTT. Its protein product is CASSAQGVKTEAFF. The rearrangement links TRBV9 to TRBJ1-1; 7 positions agree with TRBD1. The germline V gene has CDR1 SGDLS and CDR2 YYNGEE. V was pared by 3 bases and J by 5 bases, with 7 bases of the junction left unmatched. There are 14 residues in the CDR3.

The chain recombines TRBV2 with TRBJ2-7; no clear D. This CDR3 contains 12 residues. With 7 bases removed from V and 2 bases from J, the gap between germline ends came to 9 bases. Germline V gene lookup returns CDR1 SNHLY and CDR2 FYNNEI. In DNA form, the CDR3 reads TGTGCCAGCAAGCAGGAGACCTACGAGCAGTACTTC. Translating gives CASKQETYEQYF.

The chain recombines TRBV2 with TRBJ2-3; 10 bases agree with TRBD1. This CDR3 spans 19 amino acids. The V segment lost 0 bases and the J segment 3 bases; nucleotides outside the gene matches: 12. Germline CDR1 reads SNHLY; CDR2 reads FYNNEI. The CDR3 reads CASSEALSSSGQGTDTQYF. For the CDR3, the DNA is TGTGCCAGCAGTGAAGCGCTTAGCTCGTCGGGACAGGGGACAGATACGCAGTATTTT.